The T cell receptor (beta chain) under discussion was sequenced for a study of OX40 agonist ivuxolimab in advanced cancers. Findings of the study overall: CD4+ and CD8+ T cells in blood underwent clonal expansion by week 6 at 0.1 to 3.0 mg/kg. Several nonresponders also turned out to have low normalized T-cell clonal expansion.

Clones were read by immunoSEQ multiplex PCR, and TCRdb kept only the in-frame ones, dropping some. The profile covers about 31,000 clones, with approximately 86% appearing a single time and about 53% taken by the ten largest. The CDR3 loop spans 14 amino acids. V lost 6 bases, J lost 6 bases, and 16 bases lay in between. From germline, CDR1 is MDHEN and CDR2 SYDVKM. Concerning this clone itself: Its antigen remains unidentified.

The material was CD4+ or CD8+ T cells sorted from blood, obtained in a trial of the OX40 agonist ivuxolimab. The chain is built from TRBV28 and TRBJ2-3, with D tentatively TRBD2 (5 bases). The clonotype comes from an adult with an advanced solid tumor such as melanoma, head and neck, liver or kidney cancer. CDR3 nucleotide sequence: TGTGCCAGCAGACTCTTCCTAGCATTGGATACGCAGTATTTT. Translated, it gives CASRLFLALDTQYF.